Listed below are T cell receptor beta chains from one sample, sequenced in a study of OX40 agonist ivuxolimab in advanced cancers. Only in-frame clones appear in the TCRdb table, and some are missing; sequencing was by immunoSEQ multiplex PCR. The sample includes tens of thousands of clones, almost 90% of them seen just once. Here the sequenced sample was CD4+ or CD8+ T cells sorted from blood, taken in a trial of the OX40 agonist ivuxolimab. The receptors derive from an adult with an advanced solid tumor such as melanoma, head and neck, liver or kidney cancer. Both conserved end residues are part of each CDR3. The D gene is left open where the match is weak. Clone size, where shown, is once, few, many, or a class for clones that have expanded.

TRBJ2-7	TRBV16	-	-	CASSPFYEQYF
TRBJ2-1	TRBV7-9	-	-	CASSPEQFF
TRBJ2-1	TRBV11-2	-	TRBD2	CASRIAGGSYNEQFF
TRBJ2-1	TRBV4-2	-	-	CASSQESPDYLYEQFF
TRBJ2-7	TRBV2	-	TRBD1	CASLGQPLGTDEQYF
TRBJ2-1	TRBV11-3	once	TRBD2	CASSLGLASYNEQFF
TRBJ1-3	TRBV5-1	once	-	CASSTVEGNTIYF
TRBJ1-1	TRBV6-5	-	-	CASSYSSQTKAFF
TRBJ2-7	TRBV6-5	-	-	CASSYSYGDEQYF
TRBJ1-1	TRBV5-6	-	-	CASSLRGQLVNTEAFF
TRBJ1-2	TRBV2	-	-	CASSGEQYGYTF
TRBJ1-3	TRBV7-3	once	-	CASSLASTGNTIYF
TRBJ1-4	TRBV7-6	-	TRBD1	CASSLIPDRDNEKLFF
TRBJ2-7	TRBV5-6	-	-	CASSPRYRVSYEQYF
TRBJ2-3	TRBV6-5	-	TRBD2	CASSYSGRGGTDTQYF
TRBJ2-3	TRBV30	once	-	CAWSRWGGRDTQYF
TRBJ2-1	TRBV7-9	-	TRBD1	CASSRQGDEQFF
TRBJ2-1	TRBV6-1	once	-	CASSEALAFSYEQFF
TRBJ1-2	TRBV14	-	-	CASSQDGLYGYTF
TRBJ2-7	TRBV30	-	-	CAWSEGVSYEQYF
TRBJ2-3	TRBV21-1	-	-	CASSKADSGGFPFSTDTQYF
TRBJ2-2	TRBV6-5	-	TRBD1	CASSYRTGLTGELFF
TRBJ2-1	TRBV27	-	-	CASSFYGVGEQFF
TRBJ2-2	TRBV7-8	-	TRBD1	CASSVRTGLVTGELFF
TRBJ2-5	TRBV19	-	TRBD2	CASRLAGAGQETQYF
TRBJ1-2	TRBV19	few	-	CASSIAGYGYTF
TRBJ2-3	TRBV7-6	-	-	CASSLELASSTDTQYF
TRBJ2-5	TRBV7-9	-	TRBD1	CASSSLVGQGARETQYF
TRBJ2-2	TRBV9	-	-	CASSVVVGTGNTGELFF
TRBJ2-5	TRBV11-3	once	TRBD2	CASSLSLTSGREETQYF
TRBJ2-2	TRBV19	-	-	CASSEQANTGELFF
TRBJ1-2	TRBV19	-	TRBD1	CASTLGQTLGGYTF
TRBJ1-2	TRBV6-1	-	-	CASSDSSRANYGYTF
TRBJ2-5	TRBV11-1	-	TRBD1	CASGPGQGQRETQYF
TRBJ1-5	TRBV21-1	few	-	CASSKVLGRGPGSNQPQHF
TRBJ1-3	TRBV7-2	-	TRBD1	CASSVTGPSSGNTIYF
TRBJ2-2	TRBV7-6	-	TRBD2	CASSLARAGVTGELFF
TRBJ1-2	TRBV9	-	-	CASSVAPGANYGYTF
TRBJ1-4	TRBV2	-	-	CASRQGSTNEKLFF
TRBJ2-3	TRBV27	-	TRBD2	CASWTSGMADTQYF
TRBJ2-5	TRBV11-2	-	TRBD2	CAGSALLASQETQYF
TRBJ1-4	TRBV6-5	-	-	CASSYSNSAEKLFF
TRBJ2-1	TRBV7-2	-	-	CASSLSGGSYNEQFF
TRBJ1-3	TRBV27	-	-	CASSPAGTGKPGNTIYF
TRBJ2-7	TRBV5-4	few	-	CASSSDRYEQYF
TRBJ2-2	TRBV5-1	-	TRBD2	CASRLAGDTGELFF
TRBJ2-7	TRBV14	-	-	CASSQELQVSEQYF
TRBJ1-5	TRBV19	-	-	CASSIGVQNQPQHF
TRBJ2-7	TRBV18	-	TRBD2	CASSPREDYEQYF
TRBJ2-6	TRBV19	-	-	CASSSVASGANVLTF